The rows below give T cell receptor beta chains drawn from one sample of a study of identical twins. TCRdb reprocessed the 5' RACE reads with MiXCR, giving one entry per CDR3 protein. The sample shows fewer than 900,000 distinct CDR3 sequences, 15% to 20% of them seen only once. The data also belong to a second study, concerning T cells expressing NK-cell markers.

Source material: PBMCs. The receptors come from a woman between 18 and 30 years old in good health. Each CDR3 is given with its conserved first and last residue. Fields, in order: V gene, D gene, CDR3 length, clone size, J gene, CDR3 DNA, CDR3 protein. D genes are given only for firm matches. Size tells how often a clone was seen (once, few, many) or the class of an expanded clone, and some rows leave it out.

>TRBV5-1|NA|17|many|TRBJ2-3
TGCGCCAGCAGCTTGGGAGCAGCCACCGCTAGCACAGATACGCAGTATTTT
CASSLGAATASTDTQYF
>TRBV5-1|TRBD2|13|many|TRBJ2-7
TGCGCCAGCAGCCTAGCGGCAGACTACGAGCAGTACTTC
CASSLAADYEQYF
>TRBV21-1|NA|15|few|TRBJ2-2
TGTGCCAGCAGCAAGTCATCCGGGGAGACCGGGGAGCTGTTTTTT
CASSKSSGETGELFF
>TRBV15|NA|15|NA|TRBJ1-1
TGTGCCACCAGCGGACTAGGTCATGCCAACACTGAAGCTTTCTTT
CATSGLGHANTEAFF
>TRBV27|TRBD1|15|NA|TRBJ2-7
TGTGCCAGCAGTTCCTCCGGGACAGGGGTCTACGAGCAGTACTTC
CASSSSGTGVYEQYF
>TRBV12-3/TRBV12-4|TRBD2|14|few|TRBJ2-7
TGTGCCAGCAGATCAAGCAGCGGGGCCTACGAGCAGTACTTC
CASRSSSGAYEQYF
>TRBV27|TRBD1|14|few|TRBJ1-1
TGTGCCAGCAGGAGGGACAGCCCGGGAACTGAAGCTTTCTTT
CASRRDSPGTEAFF
>TRBV27|NA|16|NA|TRBJ2-1
TGTGCCAGCAGCCTTCCGGGACAACTACGTCCCCATGAGCAGTTCTTC
CASSLPGQLRPHEQFF
>TRBV10-3|TRBD2|13|few|TRBJ2-7
TGTGCCATCATGCCAGCGGGGACTTACGAGCAGTACTTC
CAIMPAGTYEQYF
>TRBV6-1|NA|15|NA|TRBJ1-5
TGTGCCAGCAGCGCACAAGGGCTGGGCAATCAGCCCCAGCATTTT
CASSAQGLGNQPQHF
>TRBV5-1|NA|12|NA|TRBJ2-1
TGCGCCAGCAGCTTGGCGGGACCTCAGCAGTTCTTC
CASSLAGPQQFF
>TRBV11-2|NA|14|NA|TRBJ1-1
TGTGCCAGCAGCTTGGGAAGGGGGTGGACTGAAGCTTTCTTT
CASSLGRGWTEAFF
>TRBV29-1|NA|13|few|TRBJ2-1
TGCAGCGTTGAAGATCTATGGGGGAATGAGCAGTTCTTC
CSVEDLWGNEQFF
>TRBV6-5|NA|13|many|TRBJ2-7
TGTGCCAGCAGTTATGGGACCTCCTACGAGCAGTACTTC
CASSYGTSYEQYF
>TRBV20-1|TRBD2|16|NA|TRBJ2-7
TGCAGTGCTAGGTCGGCGGGGGAGCCGATTGTAGGTGAGCAGTACTTC
CSARSAGEPIVGEQYF
>TRBV5-1|NA|17|few|TRBJ2-3
TGCGCCAGCAGCAATACGGGGCGGGACGGACCAACAGATACGCAGTATTTT
CASSNTGRDGPTDTQYF
>TRBV3-1|NA|17|NA|TRBJ2-1
TGTGCCAGCAGCCCCCGGACCTTAAGGCGCGGTAACAATGAGCAGTTCTTC
CASSPRTLRRGNNEQFF
>TRBV7-2|TRBD2|16|NA|TRBJ2-7
TGTGCCAGCAGCTTAGCGTGGTCTAGCGGGTCCTACGAGCAGTACTTC
CASSLAWSSGSYEQYF
>TRBV25-1|NA|12|NA|TRBJ1-1
TGTGCCAGCAGTGTAACAGAGACTGAAGCTTTCTTT
CASSVTETEAFF
>TRBV20-1|NA|14|NA|TRBJ1-1
TGCAGTGCTAGTGGCCAGGGGATCTACACTGAAGCTTTCTTT
CSASGQGIYTEAFF
>TRBV29-1|NA|13|few|TRBJ1-1
TGCAGCGTTGAAGAGGCTACGAACACTGAAGCTTTCTTT
CSVEEATNTEAFF
>TRBV9|NA|13|NA|TRBJ1-5
TGTGCCAGCAGCGTAGATGTCGGTCAGCCCCAGCATTTT
CASSVDVGQPQHF
>TRBV20-1|NA|18|NA|TRBJ2-1
TGCAGTGCTAGAGATGGTAGAGAGAGCGAACATTCCTACAATGAGCAGTTCTTC
CSARDGRESEHSYNEQFF
>TRBV10-3|NA|12|NA|TRBJ1-1
TGTGCCACGGGGACATTGAACACTGAAGCTTTCTTT
CATGTLNTEAFF
>TRBV7-2|TRBD2|15|few|TRBJ2-3
TGTGCAAGCAACCCAGGGACTATTGCCACAGATACGCAGTATTTT
CASNPGTIATDTQYF
>TRBV20-1|TRBD1|13|few|TRBJ2-7
TGCAGTGCACGGACAGGGGGCGTCTACGAGCAGTACTTC
CSARTGGVYEQYF
>TRBV12-3/TRBV12-4|NA|14|NA|TRBJ2-7
TGTGCCAGCAGTTTAATAGGGTGTTGCTACGAGCAGTACTTC
CASSLIGCCYEQYF
>TRBV6-1|NA|14|few|TRBJ2-7
TGTGCCAGCAGTGGCCGGGGGCGTTTCTACGAGCAGTACTTC
CASSGRGRFYEQYF
>TRBV20-1|TRBD2|16|few|TRBJ2-5
TGCAGTGCTAGAGCTCGACTAGCGGCGTACCAAGAGACCCAGTACTTC
CSARARLAAYQETQYF
>TRBV7-9|NA|14|NA|TRBJ1-2
TGTGCCAGCAGCTTTACGGCACAGGTCTATGGCTACACCTTC
CASSFTAQVYGYTF
>TRBV6-2/TRBV6-3|TRBD1|17|NA|TRBJ1-4
TGTGCCAGCAGTCACTCGTCACGGACAGGGGAAAATGAAAAACTGTTTTTT
CASSHSSRTGENEKLFF
>TRBV5-1|TRBD1|15|NA|TRBJ1-2
TGCGCCAGCAGCCCGGGACAGGGGAAGAACTATGGCTACACCTTC
CASSPGQGKNYGYTF
>TRBV20-1|TRBD1|15|few|TRBJ1-5
TGCAGTGCTAGTGGGGACAGGGGAGCTCGACAGCCCCAGCATTTT
CSASGDRGARQPQHF
>TRBV2|NA|15|few|TRBJ1-2
TGTGCCAGCAGGACCACCGGGACCTACTACTATGGCTACACCTTC
CASRTTGTYYYGYTF
>TRBV12-3/TRBV12-4|NA|15|few|TRBJ2-7
TGTGCCAGCAGTTTTAGGGCAGCGTACTCCTACGAGCAGTACTTC
CASSFRAAYSYEQYF
>TRBV12-3/TRBV12-4|TRBD2|16|NA|TRBJ2-1
TGTGCCAGCAGTGAACTAGCGGGGGATAGAGCTAATGAGCAGTTCTTC
CASSELAGDRANEQFF
>TRBV20-1|TRBD2|14|many|TRBJ2-3
TGCAGTGCTAGTAAAGCGGGGTACACAGATACGCAGTATTTT
CSASKAGYTDTQYF
>TRBV20-1|NA|14|NA|TRBJ1-1
TGCAGTGCTAGAGTAGGTTCAGCAAACACTGAAGCTTTCTTT
CSARVGSANTEAFF
>TRBV20-1|NA|13|few|TRBJ2-1
TGCAGTGCCCAAGTTACATCTGGCGATGAGCAGTTCTTC
CSAQVTSGDEQFF
>TRBV29-1|TRBD1|12|NA|TRBJ2-1
TGCAGCTCCGCCGGACAGGGGAATGAGCAGTTCTTC
CSSAGQGNEQFF
>TRBV12-3/TRBV12-4|TRBD1|13|few|TRBJ2-1
TGTGCCAGCAGTCTACACCCAGGGGGTGAGCAGTTCTTC
CASSLHPGGEQFF
>TRBV11-2|TRBD2|16|NA|TRBJ2-5
TGTGCCAGCAGTCATACTAGCGGGGACTTTTTGTCGACCCAGTACTTC
CASSHTSGDFLSTQYF
>TRBV5-1|TRBD1|14|NA|TRBJ2-1
TGCGCCAGCAGCTCGGAACAGGGGAGACTTGAGCAGTTCTTC
CASSSEQGRLEQFF
>TRBV12-3/TRBV12-4|NA|15|few|TRBJ2-3
TGTGCCAGCAGAGATCGGGGGAGCGGCACAGATACGCAGTATTTT
CASRDRGSGTDTQYF
>TRBV20-1|NA|13|few|TRBJ2-7
TGCAGTGCTAGGAGGGACCTGAACTACGAGCAGTACTTC
CSARRDLNYEQYF
>TRBV11-2|NA|14|few|TRBJ2-3
TGTGCCAGCAGTCAGCTCTCCCCGCCGAATACGCAGTATTTT
CASSQLSPPNTQYF
>TRBV6-1|NA|15|few|TRBJ2-4
TGTGCCAGCAGACCGGACTCACTAGCCAAAAACATTCAGTACTTC
CASRPDSLAKNIQYF
>TRBV7-9|NA|14|NA|TRBJ2-1
TGTGCCAGCATCTCGAAGGGCAGCAACAATGAGCAGTTCTTC
CASISKGSNNEQFF
>TRBV6-2/TRBV6-3|TRBD2|15|NA|TRBJ2-1
TGTGCCAGCAGAATGCTAGCGGGAGGGAGGAATGAGCAGTTCTTC
CASRMLAGGRNEQFF
>TRBV6-1|NA|17|few|TRBJ2-5
TGTGCCAGCAGTCCCTCTTCCCCAGGGTCGCGGAGGGAGACCCAGTACTTC
CASSPSSPGSRRETQYF
>TRBV7-2|NA|12|NA|TRBJ2-1
TGTGCCAGCAGCCCTGTGGTGGACGAGCAGTTCTTC
CASSPVVDEQFF
>TRBV12-3/TRBV12-4|NA|12|few|TRBJ2-4
TGTGCCAGCAGTTTTGGGGGGAACCGTCGGTACTTC
CASSFGGNRRYF
>TRBV21-1|NA|14|few|TRBJ2-7
TGTGCCAGCAGCAAAGCGGACAGGGACTACGAGCAGTACTTC
CASSKADRDYEQYF
>TRBV12-3/TRBV12-4|TRBD1|15|many|TRBJ1-1
TGTGCCAGCAGTTGGACAGGGGGCGCGGGGACTGAAGCTTTCTTT
CASSWTGGAGTEAFF